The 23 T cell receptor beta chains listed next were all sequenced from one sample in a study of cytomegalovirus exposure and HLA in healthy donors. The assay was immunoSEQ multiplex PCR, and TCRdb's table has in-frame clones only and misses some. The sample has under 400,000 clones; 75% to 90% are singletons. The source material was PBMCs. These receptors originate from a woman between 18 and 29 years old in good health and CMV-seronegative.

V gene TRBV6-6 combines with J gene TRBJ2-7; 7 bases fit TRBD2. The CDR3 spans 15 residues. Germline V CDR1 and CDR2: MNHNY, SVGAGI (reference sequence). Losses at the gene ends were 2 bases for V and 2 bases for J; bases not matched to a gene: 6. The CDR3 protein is CASSYEASGTYEQYF. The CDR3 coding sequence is TGTGCCAGCAGTTACGAGGCTAGCGGAACCTACGAGCAGTACTTC.

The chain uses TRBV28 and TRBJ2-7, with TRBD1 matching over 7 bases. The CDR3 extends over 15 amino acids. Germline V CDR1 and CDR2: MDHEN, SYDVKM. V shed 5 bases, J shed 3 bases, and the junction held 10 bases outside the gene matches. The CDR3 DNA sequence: TGTGCCAGCAGTCCGTCTGGGGCAGGGGGCTACGAGCAGTACTTC. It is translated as CASSPSGAGGYEQYF. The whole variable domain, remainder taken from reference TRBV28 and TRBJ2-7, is DVKVTQSSRYLVKRTGEKVFLECVQDMDHENMFWYRQDPGLGLRLIYFSYDVKMKEKGDIPEGYSVSREKKERFSLILESASTNQTSMYLCASSPSGAGGYEQYFGPGTRLTVT.

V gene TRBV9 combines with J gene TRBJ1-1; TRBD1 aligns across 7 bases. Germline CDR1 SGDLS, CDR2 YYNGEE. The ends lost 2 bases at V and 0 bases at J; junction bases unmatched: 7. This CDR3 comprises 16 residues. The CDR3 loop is CASSVEGDRLNTEAFF. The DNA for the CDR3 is TGTGCCAGCAGCGTTGAAGGGGACAGACTGAACACTGAAGCTTTCTTT.

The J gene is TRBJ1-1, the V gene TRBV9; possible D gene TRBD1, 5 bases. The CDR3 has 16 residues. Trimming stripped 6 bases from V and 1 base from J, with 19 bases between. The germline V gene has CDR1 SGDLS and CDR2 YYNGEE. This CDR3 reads CASIPGVGQANTEAFF. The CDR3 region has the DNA TGTGCCAGCATTCCGGGGGTAGGGCAGGCGAACACTGAAGCTTTCTTT.

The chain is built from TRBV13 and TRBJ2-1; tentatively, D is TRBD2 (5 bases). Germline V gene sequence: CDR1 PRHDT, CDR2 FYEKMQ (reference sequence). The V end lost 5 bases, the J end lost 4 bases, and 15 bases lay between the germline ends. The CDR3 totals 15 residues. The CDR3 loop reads CASSAGQTPYNEQFF. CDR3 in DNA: TGTGCCAGCAGCGCGGGCCAAACCCCGTACAATGAGCAGTTCTTC.

The CDR3 region is CASRGEDRSHANYGYTF. CDR3 in DNA: TGTGCCAGCAGAGGGGAGGACAGGTCGCACGCTAACTATGGCTACACCTTC. V usage is TRBV28 and J usage is TRBJ1-2; 7 bases align to TRBD1. The CDR3 length is 17 residues. Trimming at V came to 6 bases and at J to 0 bases, leaving 13 bases not matched to a gene. The germline gives CDR1 MDHEN, CDR2 SYDVKM.

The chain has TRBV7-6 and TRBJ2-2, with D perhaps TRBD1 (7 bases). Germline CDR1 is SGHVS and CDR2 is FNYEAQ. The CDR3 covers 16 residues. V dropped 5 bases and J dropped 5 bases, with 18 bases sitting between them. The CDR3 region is CASSPEGGGHTGELFF. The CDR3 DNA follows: TGTGCCAGCAGCCCCGAAGGAGGGGGCCATACCGGGGAGCTGTTTTTT.

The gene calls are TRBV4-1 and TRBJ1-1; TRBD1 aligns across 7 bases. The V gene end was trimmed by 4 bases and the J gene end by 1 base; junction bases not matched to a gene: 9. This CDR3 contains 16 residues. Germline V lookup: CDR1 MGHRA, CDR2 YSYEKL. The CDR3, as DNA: TGCGCCAGCAGCCCCGGCTCGTGGACAGGGAACACTGAAGCTTTCTTT. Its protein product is CASSPGSWTGNTEAFF.

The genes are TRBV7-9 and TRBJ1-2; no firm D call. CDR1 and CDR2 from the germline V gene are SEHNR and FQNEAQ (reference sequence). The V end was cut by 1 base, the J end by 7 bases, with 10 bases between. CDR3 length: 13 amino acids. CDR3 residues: CASSLVAVSGYTF. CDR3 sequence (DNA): TGTGCCAGCAGCTTAGTGGCAGTATCTGGCTACACCTTC.

This CDR3 is CSVRDRRNTGELFF. The CDR3, as DNA: TGCAGCGTACGGGACAGGAGGAACACCGGGGAGCTGTTTTTT. The chain has TRBV29-1 and TRBJ2-2; 8 nucleotides match TRBD1. CDR3 length equals 14 residues. Germline V CDR1 and CDR2: SQVTM, ANQGSEA. V lost 6 bases, J lost 1 base, and 4 bases stayed unmatched.

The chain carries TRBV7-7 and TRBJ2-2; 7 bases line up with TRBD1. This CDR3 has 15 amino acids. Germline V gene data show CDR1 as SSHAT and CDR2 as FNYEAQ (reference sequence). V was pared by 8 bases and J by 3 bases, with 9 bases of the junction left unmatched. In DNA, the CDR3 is TGTGCCAGCCACAGGGGAAGTGGACACACCGGGGAGCTGTTTTTT. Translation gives CASHRGSGHTGELFF.

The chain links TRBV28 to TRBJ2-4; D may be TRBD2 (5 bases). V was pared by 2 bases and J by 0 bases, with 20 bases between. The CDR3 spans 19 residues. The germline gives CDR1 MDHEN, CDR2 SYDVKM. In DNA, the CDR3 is TGTGCCAGCAGTTTACCAGCCGGAGCAGCGGCAGTAGCCAAAAACATTCAGTACTTC. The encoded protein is CASSLPAGAAAVAKNIQYF.

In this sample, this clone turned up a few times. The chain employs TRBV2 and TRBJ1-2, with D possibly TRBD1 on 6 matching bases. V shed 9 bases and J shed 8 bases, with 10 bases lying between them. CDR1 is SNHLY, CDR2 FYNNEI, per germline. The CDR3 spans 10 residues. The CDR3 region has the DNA TGTGCCAGTCGACAGGAGGGCTACACCTTC. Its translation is CASRQEGYTF.

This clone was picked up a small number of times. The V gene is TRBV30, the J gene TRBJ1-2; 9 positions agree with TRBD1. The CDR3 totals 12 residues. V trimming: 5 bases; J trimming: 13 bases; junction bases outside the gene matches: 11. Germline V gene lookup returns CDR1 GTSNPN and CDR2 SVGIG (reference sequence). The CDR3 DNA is TGTGCCTGGGGCAAGGGACAGGGTTCATTCACCTTC. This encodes CAWGKGQGSFTF. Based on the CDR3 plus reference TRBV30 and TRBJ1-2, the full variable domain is SQTIHQWPATLVQPVGSPLSLECTVEGTSNPNLYWYRQAAGRGLQLLFYSVGIGQISSEVPQNLSASRPQDRQFILSSKKLLLSDSGFYLCAWGKGQGSFTFGSGTRLTVV.

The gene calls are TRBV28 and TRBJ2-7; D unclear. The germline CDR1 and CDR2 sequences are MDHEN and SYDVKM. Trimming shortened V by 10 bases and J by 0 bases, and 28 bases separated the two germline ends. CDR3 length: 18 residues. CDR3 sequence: CATYSVDDPHRTSYEQYF. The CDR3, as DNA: TGTGCCACCTACTCGGTGGATGATCCGCACAGAACCTCCTACGAGCAGTACTTC.

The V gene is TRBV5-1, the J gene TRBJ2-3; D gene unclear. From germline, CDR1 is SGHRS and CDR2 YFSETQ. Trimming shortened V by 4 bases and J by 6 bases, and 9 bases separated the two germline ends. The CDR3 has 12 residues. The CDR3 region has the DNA TGCGCCAGCAGCATCGGAGCGGATACGCAGTATTTT. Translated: CASSIGADTQYF.

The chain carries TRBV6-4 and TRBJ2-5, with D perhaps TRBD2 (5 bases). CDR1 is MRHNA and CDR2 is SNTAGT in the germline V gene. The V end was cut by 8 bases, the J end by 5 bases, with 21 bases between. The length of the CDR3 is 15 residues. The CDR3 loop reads CASAKDVGGLETQYF. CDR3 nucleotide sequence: TGTGCCAGCGCCAAGGACGTAGGAGGCCTGGAGACCCAGTACTTC.

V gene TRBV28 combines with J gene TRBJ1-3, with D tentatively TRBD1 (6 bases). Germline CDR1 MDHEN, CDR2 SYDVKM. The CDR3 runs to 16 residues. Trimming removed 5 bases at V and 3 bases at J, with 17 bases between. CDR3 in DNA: TGTGCCAGCAGTCCCACTGGGGGGGCAGGTGGAAACACCATATATTTT. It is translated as CASSPTGGAGGNTIYF.

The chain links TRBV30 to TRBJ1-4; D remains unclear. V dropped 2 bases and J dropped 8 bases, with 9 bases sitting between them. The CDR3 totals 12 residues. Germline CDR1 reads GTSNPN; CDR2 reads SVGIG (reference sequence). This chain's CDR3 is CAWSYVGEKLFF. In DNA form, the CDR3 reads TGTGCCTGGAGTTATGTCGGGGAAAAACTGTTTTTT.

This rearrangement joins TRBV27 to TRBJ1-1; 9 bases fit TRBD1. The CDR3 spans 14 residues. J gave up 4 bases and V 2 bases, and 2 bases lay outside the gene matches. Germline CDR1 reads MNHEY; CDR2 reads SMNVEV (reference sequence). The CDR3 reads CASSLVQGATEAFF. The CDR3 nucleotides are TGTGCCAGCAGTTTAGTACAGGGGGCCACTGAAGCTTTCTTT.

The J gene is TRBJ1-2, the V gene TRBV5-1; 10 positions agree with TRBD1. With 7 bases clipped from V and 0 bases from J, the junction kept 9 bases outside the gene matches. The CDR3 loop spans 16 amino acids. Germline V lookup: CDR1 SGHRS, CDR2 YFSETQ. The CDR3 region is CASAPGQGNSNYGYTF. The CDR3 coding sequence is TGCGCCAGCGCTCCGGGACAGGGGAACTCTAACTATGGCTACACCTTC. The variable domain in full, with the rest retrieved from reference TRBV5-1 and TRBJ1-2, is KAGVTQTPRYLIKTRGQQVTLSCSPISGHRSVSWYQQTPGQGLQFLFEYFSETQRNKGNFPGRFSGRQFSNSRSEMNVSTLELGDSALYLCASAPGQGNSNYGYTFGSGTRLTVV.

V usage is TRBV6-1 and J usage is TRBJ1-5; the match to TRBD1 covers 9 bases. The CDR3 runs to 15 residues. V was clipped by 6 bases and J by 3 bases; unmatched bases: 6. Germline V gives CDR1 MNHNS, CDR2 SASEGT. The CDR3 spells CASREGQGANQPQHF. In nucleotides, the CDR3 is TGTGCCAGCAGGGAGGGACAGGGTGCCAATCAGCCCCAGCATTTT.

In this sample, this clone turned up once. DNA for the CDR3: TGTGCCAGCAGTCTGGGGCAGAACTACGAGCAGTACTTC. Its protein is CASSLGQNYEQYF. V is TRBV28 and J is TRBJ2-7; TRBD1 might be the D (5 bases). V was clipped by 5 bases and J by 3 bases, with 11 bases between them. This CDR3 is 13 amino acids long. CDR1 is MDHEN and CDR2 is SYDVKM in the germline V gene.